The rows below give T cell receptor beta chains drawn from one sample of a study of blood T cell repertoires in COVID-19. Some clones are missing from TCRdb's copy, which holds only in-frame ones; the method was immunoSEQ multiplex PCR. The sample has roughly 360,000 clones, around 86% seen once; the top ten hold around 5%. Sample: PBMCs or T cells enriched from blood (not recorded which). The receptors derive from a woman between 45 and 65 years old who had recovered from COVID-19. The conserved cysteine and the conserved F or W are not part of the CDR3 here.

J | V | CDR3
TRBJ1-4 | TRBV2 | ASSEEGKGKLF
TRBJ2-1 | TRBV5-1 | ASSPGLAGDNEQF
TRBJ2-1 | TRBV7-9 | ASSPQRGTGSYNEQF
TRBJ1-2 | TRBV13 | ASSLGQDNYGYT
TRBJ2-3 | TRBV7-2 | ASSQVGEATQY
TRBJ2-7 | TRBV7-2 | ASSYRGGGGHSYEQY
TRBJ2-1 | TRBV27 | ASSMRTGRQF
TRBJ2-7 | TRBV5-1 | ASSLTGGGFDEQY
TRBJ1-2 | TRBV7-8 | ASSSQGAMYGYT
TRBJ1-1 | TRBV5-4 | ASSSWPLNTEAF
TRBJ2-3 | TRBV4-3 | ASSQDQGWGTDTQY
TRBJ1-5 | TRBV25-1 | ASRKQGGQPQH
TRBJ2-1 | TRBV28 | ASRLRDRGFLEQF